These T cell receptor beta chains were read from a single sample in a study of shared clonotypes between healthy human individuals. Using immunoSEQ multiplex PCR, the repertoire was profiled, and TCRdb retains in-frame clones only, with some absent. The table includes some 2,000,000 clones, roughly 94% detected once. The sequencing sample was made of naive CD4+ T cells sorted from blood. All receptors come from a man aged 18 to 30 in good health. The CDR3 runs from the conserved cysteine through the conserved F or W. A D gene is named only where the DNA matches it firmly. Rows give clone size only sometimes, using once, few, many, or a class for an expanded clone.

TRBD1	TRBJ1-6	TRBV7-9	once	16	CASSLKPGGAYSPLHF	TGTGCCAGCAGCTTAAAACCAGGGGGCGCGTATTCACCCCTCCACTTT
.	TRBJ2-5	TRBV5-1	.	12	CASSLEVETQYF	TGCGCCAGCAGCTTGGAAGTGGAGACCCAGTACTTC
.	TRBJ2-4	TRBV10-2	.	17	CASSGGSGALAKNIQYF	TGCGCCAGCAGTGGGGGGAGTGGGGCCCTGGCCAAAAACATTCAGTACTTC
.	TRBJ1-5	TRBV6-1	once	13	CASSEQHNQPQHF	TGTGCCAGCAGTGAACAGCACAATCAGCCCCAGCATTTT
TRBD1	TRBJ1-4	TRBV6-6	.	15	CASSYSGRGKEKLFF	TGTGCCAGCAGTTACTCGGGCAGGGGGAAAGAAAAACTGTTTTTT
.	TRBJ2-2	TRBV2	.	13	CASRGPNTGELFF	TGTGCCAGCAGGGGGCCAAACACCGGGGAGCTGTTTTTT
.	TRBJ1-5	TRBV5-5	few	8	CAGQPQHF	TGTGCTGGGCAGCCCCAGCATTTT
.	TRBJ1-5	TRBV27	.	15	CASRLNRDSNQPQHF	TGTGCCAGCAGACTAAACAGAGATAGCAATCAGCCCCAGCATTTT
TRBD1	TRBJ2-7	TRBV6-5	.	15	CASSYQTGGSYEQYF	TGTGCCAGCAGTTACCAGACAGGGGGCAGTTACGAGCAGTACTTC
.	TRBJ1-6	TRBV7-9	once	16	CASSPPARKGTSPLHF	TGTGCCAGCAGCCCCCCCGCGAGGAAGGGTACTTCACCCCTCCACTTT
TRBD1	TRBJ1-2	TRBV4-3	.	15	CASSQDRTGRYGYTF	TGCGCCAGCAGCCAAGATAGGACAGGGCGGTATGGCTACACCTTC
.	TRBJ1-5	TRBV7-9	once	15	CASSLGANSNQPQHF	TGTGCCAGCAGCTTAGGGGCTAATAGCAATCAGCCCCAGCATTTT
.	TRBJ2-1	TRBV6-1	.	17	CASSGRVMTISYNEQFF	TGTGCCAGCAGTGGTCGTGTTATGACCATCTCCTACAATGAGCAGTTCTTC
TRBD1	TRBJ1-1	TRBV5-1	.	15	CASSLYGTGNTEAFF	TGCGCCAGCAGCTTATACGGGACAGGGAACACTGAAGCTTTCTTT
TRBD2	TRBJ2-3	TRBV6-5	.	16	CASSYTYSGGSDTQYF	TGTGCCAGCAGTTATACTTATAGCGGGGGTTCAGATACGCAGTATTTT
TRBD1	TRBJ1-2	TRBV5-6	.	15	CASSSQTGGYYGYTF	TGTGCCAGCAGCTCCCAGACAGGGGGTTACTATGGCTACACCTTC
.	TRBJ1-2	TRBV6-6	.	15	CASTLEGGPYYGYTF	TGTGCCAGTACTCTAGAAGGCGGACCTTACTATGGCTACACCTTC
.	TRBJ1-4	TRBV28	.	14	CASSLNPTGEKLFF	TGTGCCAGCAGTTTAAACCCCACGGGTGAAAAACTGTTTTTT
.	TRBJ2-1	TRBV7-2	.	16	CASSLQGQAYYNEQFF	TGTGCCAGCAGCTTACAAGGCCAGGCCTATTACAATGAGCAGTTCTTC
.	TRBJ2-5	TRBV30	.	13	CAWSTGHQETQYF	TGTGCCTGGAGTACAGGACACCAAGAGACCCAGTACTTC
.	TRBJ2-6	TRBV18	.	15	CASSLSRQAANVLTF	TGTGCCAGCTCACTATCGAGGCAAGCGGCCAACGTCCTGACTTTC
.	TRBJ1-1	TRBV30	.	13	CAWSGTGTQEAFF	TGTGCCTGGAGTGGGACCGGGACGCAAGAAGCTTTCTTT
.	TRBJ1-6	TRBV10-1	once	14	CASSAGTYNSPLHF	TGCGCCAGCAGCGCCGGGACTTATAATTCACCCCTCCACTTT
.	TRBJ1-1	TRBV7-9	once	18	CASSASTAKHAKNTEAFF	TGTGCCAGCAGCGCCTCGACTGCAAAACACGCCAAAAACACTGAAGCTTTCTTT
TRBD1	TRBJ1-3	TRBV6-6	.	15	CASRPDRATGNTIYF	TGTGCCAGCAGGCCCGACAGGGCGACTGGAAACACCATATATTTT
.	TRBJ2-7	TRBV27	.	11	CASSRGNEQYF	TGTGCCAGCTCTAGGGGCAACGAGCAGTACTTC
TRBD1	TRBJ1-6	TRBV18	.	16	CASSSRDSTYNSPLHF	TGTGCCAGCTCATCCCGGGACAGTACTTATAATTCACCCCTCCACTTT
.	TRBJ2-7	TRBV29-1	few	12	CSAGEWNYEQYF	TGCAGCGCGGGGGAATGGAACTACGAGCAGTACTTC
.	TRBJ2-1	TRBV4-3	.	14	CASSQEPRGDEQFF	TGCGCCAGCAGCCAAGAGCCTAGAGGGGATGAGCAGTTCTTC
TRBD2	TRBJ2-1	TRBV7-2	.	16	CASSLGPGGGRNEQFF	TGTGCCAGCAGCTTAGGGCCTGGCGGGGGGCGGAATGAGCAGTTCTTC
.	TRBJ2-5	TRBV5-1	.	15	CASSFLRGGQETQYF	TGCGCCAGCAGCTTTTTGAGGGGGGGCCAAGAGACCCAGTACTTC
TRBD2	TRBJ2-3	TRBV11-2	.	15	CASSPRLAYTDTQYF	TGTGCCAGCAGCCCCCGACTAGCGTACACAGATACGCAGTATTTT
TRBD2	TRBJ2-3	TRBV18	.	14	CASSPPASGDTQYF	TGTGCCAGCTCACCACCAGCTAGCGGGGATACGCAGTATTTT
TRBD2	TRBJ2-5	TRBV7-3	.	15	CASSAGLAGTETQYF	TGTGCCAGCAGCGCCGGACTAGCGGGGACTGAGACCCAGTACTTC
.	TRBJ2-3	TRBV5-5	.	12	CASSFSGDTQYF	TGTGCCAGCAGCTTTTCTGGAGATACGCAGTATTTT
.	TRBJ2-2	TRBV27	.	12	CASSLRVGELFF	TGTGCCAGCAGTTTACGGGTCGGGGAGCTGTTTTTT
TRBD1	TRBJ1-1	TRBV5-6	once	13	CASSTTDRVEAFF	TGTGCCAGCAGCACCACCGACAGGGTTGAAGCTTTCTTT
TRBD1	TRBJ1-2	TRBV10-3	.	15	CAISEGGQGIYGYTF	TGTGCCATCAGTGAGGGTGGACAGGGGATATACGGCTACACCTTC
.	TRBJ1-6	TRBV9	.	15	CASSVGRAGNSPLHF	TGTGCCAGCAGCGTGGGTAGGGCCGGGAATTCACCCCTCCACTTT
.	TRBJ2-3	TRBV2	.	15	CASSELSGSGSTQYF	TGTGCCAGCAGTGAGTTGAGCGGATCAGGTTCTACGCAGTATTTT
TRBD1	TRBJ1-2	TRBV28	once	14	CASSLPRGLRGYTF	TGTGCCAGCAGTCTCCCCAGGGGGCTTCGGGGCTACACCTTC
TRBD2	TRBJ2-1	TRBV7-2	.	16	CASSSQWTSGRNEQFF	TGTGCCAGCAGCTCACAGTGGACTAGCGGGAGAAATGAGCAGTTCTTC
.	TRBJ1-1	TRBV30	once	14	CAWSALTGRAEAFF	TGTGCCTGGAGTGCCCTAACAGGGCGCGCTGAAGCTTTCTTT
.	TRBJ2-7	TRBV7-6	.	17	CASSSVGKGAQGYEQYF	TGTGCCAGCAGCTCGGTGGGTAAAGGCGCTCAGGGCTACGAGCAGTACTTC
TRBD1	TRBJ2-7	TRBV5-4	.	14	CASSTRTGSEEQYF	TGTGCCAGCAGCACTAGGACAGGGTCGGAGGAGCAGTACTTC
TRBD1	TRBJ2-1	TRBV6-1	.	14	CASSQGDSYNEQFF	TGTGCCAGCAGTCAGGGGGACTCCTACAATGAGCAGTTCTTC
TRBD2	TRBJ2-3	TRBV5-1	.	16	CASSLEGAGVADTQYF	TGCGCCAGCAGCTTGGAAGGAGCGGGAGTAGCAGATACGCAGTATTTT
.	TRBJ1-5	TRBV6-5	.	13	CASRFDGNQPQHF	TGTGCCAGCAGATTCGACGGTAATCAGCCCCAGCATTTT
TRBD2	TRBJ2-5	TRBV19	once	13	CASSIEGGETQYF	TGTGCCAGTAGTATAGAGGGGGGGGAGACCCAGTACTTC
.	TRBJ2-7	TRBV20-1	.	11	CSVQGGYEQYF	TGCAGTGTCCAGGGGGGGTACGAGCAGTACTTC
.	TRBJ2-2	TRBV6-6	.	16	CASSPPTRAVTGELFF	TGTGCCAGCAGTCCACCGACTCGGGCGGTAACCGGGGAGCTGTTTTTT
.	TRBJ1-5	TRBV1	.	15	CTSSPDRGSNQPQHF	TGCACCAGCAGTCCGGACAGGGGAAGCAATCAGCCCCAGCATTTT
.	TRBJ2-3	TRBV7-2	.	16	CASSLGDRDSTDTQYF	TGTGCCAGCAGCTTAGGGGACCGGGACAGCACAGATACGCAGTATTTT
.	TRBJ2-1	TRBV6-1	.	15	CASTGGFVSNNEQFF	TGTGCCAGCACAGGCGGTTTTGTGAGTAACAATGAGCAGTTCTTC
.	TRBJ2-5	TRBV10-2	.	12	CASSEQLETQYF	TGCGCCAGCAGTGAGCAGTTGGAGACCCAGTACTTC
TRBD2	TRBJ2-3	TRBV25-1	.	16	CASSSGLAGAIDTQYF	TGTGCCAGCAGTTCCGGACTAGCGGGAGCTATAGATACGCAGTATTTT
.	TRBJ2-3	TRBV6-9	.	18	CASSHIGVGQVGGDTQYF	TGTGCCAGCAGTCACATAGGGGTCGGGCAGGTCGGGGGCGATACGCAGTATTTT
.	TRBJ2-6	TRBV9	.	15	CASSRSASGANVLTF	TGTGCCAGCAGCCGAAGCGCCTCTGGGGCCAACGTCCTGACTTTC
.	TRBJ2-7	TRBV7-2	.	14	CASSRTPGDYEQYF	TGTGCCAGCAGCCGGACGCCAGGGGACTACGAGCAGTACTTC